The 18 T cell receptor beta chains given below trace back to one sample, sequenced in a study of T cells in women clearing cervical HPV infection. Some clones are missing from TCRdb's copy, which holds only in-frame ones; the method was immunoSEQ multiplex PCR. The listing records 30,000 to 50,000 clones. Sequenced input: blood buffy coat. The receptors here all came from a woman between 18 and 70 years old with a cervical HPV16 infection that either progressed to CIN3+ or cleared (not recorded which).

In the case of this clone: Read coverage stops 3 residues before the CDR3 terminus; the germline J gene supplies the remainder. The chain has TRBV6-4 and TRBJ2-3; 11 nucleotides match TRBD2. This CDR3 comprises 14 residues. With 6 bases clipped from V and 4 bases from J, the junction kept 3 bases outside the gene matches. CDR1 and CDR2 from the germline V gene are MRHNA and SNTAGT. The CDR3 DNA, read in part, is TGTGCCAGCAGCAATAGCGGGGGGGCAGATACG. Its translation is CASSNSGGADT. The complete CDR3 reads CASSNSGGADTQYF.

Note on this clone: The sequence runs out 3 residues before the end of the CDR3; the remainder is reconstructed from the germline J gene. The genes are TRBV6-1 and TRBJ1-2; tentatively, D is TRBD1 (6 bases). CDR1 is MNHNS and CDR2 is SASEGT in the germline V gene. This CDR3 is 14 amino acids long. The CDR3 protein is CASSAARGLEGYTF. Partial CDR3 DNA: TGTGCCAGCAGTGCGGCGCGGGGGCTGGAAGGC.

About this clone itself: The sequenced fragment ends 3 residues before the CDR3 boundary, so the rest is inferred from the germline J gene. The V gene is TRBV9, the J gene TRBJ2-1; unclear D gene. CDR1 and CDR2 from the germline V gene are SGDLS and YYNGEE. The ends were cut back, 0 bases at V and 0 bases at J, with 13 bases in the middle. The CDR3 runs to 17 residues. The CDR3 DNA, read in part, is TGTGCCAGCAGCGTAGGTCCAGTCGAAGACTCCTACAATGAG. Protein sequence: CASSVGPVEDSYNE. From start to end, the CDR3 is CASSVGPVEDSYNEQFF.

Here the CDR3 reads CASSPPGQGAAEAFF. The CDR3 bases that were read are TGTGCCAGTAGTCCACCCGGACAGGGGGCGGCTGAA. This chain links TRBV19 with TRBJ1-1; 11 positions agree with TRBD1. Sequencing ends 3 residues short of the CDR3 end; the germline J gene provides the rest. This CDR3 is 15 amino acids long. CDR1 and CDR2 from the germline V gene are LNHDA and SQIVND (reference sequence). With V trimmed by 5 bases and J by 6 bases, 8 bases remained unmatched. Full variable domain (rest looked up from reference TRBV19 and TRBJ1-1): DGGITQSPKYLFRKEGQNVTLSCEQNLNHDAMYWYRQDPGQGLRLIYYSQIVNDFQKGDIAEGYSVSREKKESFPLTVTSAQKNPTAFYLCASSPPGQGAAEAFFGQGTRLTVV.

CDR3 amino acids: CASSLGARGPSEQYF. Incomplete CDR3 DNA: TGTGCCAGCAGCTTGGGGGCTAGGGGCCCCTCCGAG. The rearrangement links TRBV5-5 to TRBJ2-7, with D possibly being TRBD1 (5 bases). The read stops 3 residues short of the end of the CDR3; the missing end is completed from the germline J gene. The CDR3 has 15 amino acids. V lost 0 bases to trimming and J lost 6 bases, with 16 bases between them. CDR1 SGHKS and CDR2 YYEKEE come from the germline V gene (reference sequence).

Of note for this clone: The read falls 3 residues short of the CDR3 end, and the missing part is taken from the germline J gene. The chain joins TRBV7-9 to TRBJ1-4; TRBD1 is a possible D gene (5 bases). Per the germline V gene, CDR1 is SEHNR and CDR2 is FQNEAQ (reference sequence). Trimming cost V 6 bases and J 8 bases, with 16 bases left between them. This CDR3 comprises 14 residues. CDR3 bases read: TGTGCCAGCAGTCCGGGACTGAGCGGAGAAAAA. It codes for CASSPGLSGEK. The full CDR3 sequence reads CASSPGLSGEKLFF.

Worth noting for this clone: The DNA ends 3 residues before the CDR3 does, and the rest of the CDR3 is filled in from the germline J gene. This chain uses TRBV6-4 with TRBJ1-1, with 10 positions matching TRBD1. The CDR3 runs 14 residues. In germline, CDR1 is MRHNA, CDR2 SNTAGT. The CDR3 DNA, read in part, is TGTGCCAGCAGTGACGACCCCGGGACAGGGGAG. Protein: CASSDDPGTGE. The full-length CDR3 reads as CASSDDPGTGEAFF.

For this clone: The CDR3 extends 3 residues past the end of the read, so its final part is completed from the germline J gene. This chain uses TRBV28 with TRBJ1-5; 10 nucleotides align to TRBD1. V lost 6 bases and J lost 7; bases outside the gene matches: 6. The CDR3 covers 14 residues. Germline V gene sequence: CDR1 MDHEN, CDR2 SYDVKM. CDR3 sequence reads: CASRKTGGGQPQHF. CDR3 DNA (partial): TGTGCCAGCAGGAAGACAGGGGGCGGGCAGCCC.

A note on this clone: The read finishes 3 residues shy of the CDR3 end, and the germline J gene is used to complete it. The rearrangement links TRBV28 to TRBJ2-2, with D perhaps matching TRBD1 (7 bases). Trimming took 6 bases from V and 2 from J, leaving 13 bases between them. This CDR3 comprises 15 residues. Germline assignment: CDR1 MDHEN and CDR2 SYDVKM. CDR3 amino acids: CASSGGDRNTGELFF. CDR3 bases read: TGTGCCAGCAGCGGAGGGGACAGAAACACCGGGGAG.

Remarks on this clone: The read ends 3 residues before the CDR3 terminus; that terminus is restored from the germline J gene. The chain joins TRBV11-3 to TRBJ1-3, with 9 bases matching TRBD1. CDR3 length: 15 residues. Germline V gives CDR1 SGHNT, CDR2 YENEEA. V was pared by 4 bases and J by 7 bases, with 8 bases of the junction left unmatched. CDR3 DNA (partial): TGTGCCAGCAGCTCGGACAGGGGAAGGACGAACACC. This gives the protein CASSSDRGRTNT. From start to end, the CDR3 is CASSSDRGRTNTIYF.

With respect to this clone: Sequencing ends 3 residues short of the CDR3 end; the germline J gene provides the rest. The chain combines TRBV18 with TRBJ1-2; D is unclear. The CDR3 sequence is 13 residues long. V dropped 3 bases and J dropped 4 bases, with 9 bases sitting between them. Germline CDR1 and CDR2: KGHSH and LQKENI. This CDR3 is CASSPGELYGYTF. The CDR3 DNA, read in part, is TGTGCCAGCTCACCCGGGGAGCTCTATGGC.

Worth noting for this clone: The read terminates 3 residues ahead of where the CDR3 ends, so the germline J gene completes it. This chain links TRBV5-4 with TRBJ1-3; unclear D gene. Between the trimmed V and J ends, which lost 4 bases and 7 bases, there was a span of 6 bases. This CDR3 is 11 amino acids long. Germline V gene lookup returns CDR1 SGHNT and CDR2 YYREEE (reference sequence). The part of the CDR3 DNA that was read is TGTGCCAGCAGCGTTGGCAACACC. Its translation: CASSVGNT. The full-length CDR3 reads as CASSVGNTIYF.

Comments on this clone: Read sequence stops 3 residues before the CDR3 end, and the germline J gene provides the missing end. The chain carries TRBV19 and TRBJ1-2, with a possible D match to TRBD1 (6 bases). Germline V lookup: CDR1 LNHDA, CDR2 SQIVND (reference sequence). The CDR3 spans 12 residues. The part of the CDR3 DNA that was read is TGTGCCAGTACCTTGACAGGACATAGC. Translating it yields CASTLTGHS. The complete CDR3 sequence is CASTLTGHSYTF. The full variable domain, its missing parts supplied by reference TRBV19 and TRBJ1-2, is DGGITQSPKYLFRKEGQNVTLSCEQNLNHDAMYWYRQDPGQGLRLIYYSQIVNDFQKGDIAEGYSVSREKKESFPLTVTSAQKNPTAFYLCASTLTGHSYTFGSGTRLTVV.

About this clone itself: The CDR3 is cut off 3 residues early in the read; its end comes from the germline J gene. The rearrangement uses TRBV7-9 and TRBJ1-2; 8 nucleotides agree with TRBD1. Germline values: CDR1 SEHNR, CDR2 FQNEAQ (reference sequence). With V trimmed by 1 base and J by 0 bases, 1 base remained unmatched. CDR3 length: 15 amino acids. CDR3 bases read: TGTGCCAGCAGCTTAGGGGACAGGACTAACTATGGC. It encodes CASSLGDRTNYG. The full CDR3 reads CASSLGDRTNYGYTF.

On this clone: Read sequence stops 3 residues before the CDR3 end, and the germline J gene provides the missing end. The chain combines TRBV6-1 with TRBJ2-7; the D gene is possibly TRBD2 (6 bases). This CDR3 spans 12 amino acids. Trimming stripped 4 bases from V and 6 bases from J, with 10 bases between. Germline loops: CDR1 MNHNS, CDR2 SASEGT. CDR3 DNA, as far as it was read: TGTGCCAGCAGTGGAAGGGGAGGCGAG. Encoded protein: CASSGRGGE. The CDR3 in its entirety is CASSGRGGEQYF.

To note about this clone: Read sequence stops 3 residues before the CDR3 end, and the germline J gene provides the missing end. The chain links TRBV11-2 to TRBJ1-4, with TRBD1 matching over 8 bases. The CDR3 is made up of 15 amino acids. Unmatched junction bases numbered 5, after V lost 1 base and J lost 7 bases. Germline V CDR1 and CDR2: SGHAT, FQNNGV. The CDR3 is CASSLVRGQSEKLFF. The sequenced CDR3 bases are TGTGCCAGCAGCTTAGTCAGGGGGCAGAGTGAAAAA. The whole variable domain, filled in from reference TRBV11-2 and TRBJ1-4, reads EAGVAQSPRYKIIEKRQSVAFWCNPISGHATLYWYQQILGQGPKLLIQFQNNGVVDDSQLPKDRFSAERLKGVDSTLKIQPAKLEDSAVYLCASSLVRGQSEKLFFGSGTQLSVL.

Comment on this clone: The read terminates 3 residues before the CDR3 end, so the remaining end is supplied by the germline J gene. The chain employs TRBV7-8 and TRBJ1-6, with D unresolved. The CDR3 is 14 amino acids. Per germline, CDR1 SGHVS and CDR2 FQNEAQ. CDR3 DNA, as far as it was read: TGTGCCAGCAGCTCGACACTGCCCAACGTGGCC. It is translated as CASSSTLPNVA. The whole CDR3 region reads CASSSTLPNVALHF.

Worth noting for this clone: The read terminates 3 residues before the CDR3 end, so the remaining end is supplied by the germline J gene. This chain joins TRBV9 and TRBJ2-7, with 7 bases that match TRBD1. This CDR3 has 15 residues. From germline, CDR1 is SGDLS and CDR2 YYNGEE. Unmatched junction bases numbered 7, after V lost 0 bases and J lost 4 bases. The covered CDR3 bases are TGTGCCAGCAGCGTAGCCGGGACAGCCAGGTACGAG. This encodes CASSVAGTARYE. The CDR3 in its entirety is CASSVAGTARYEQYF.